This TCR beta chain was sequenced during a study of blood T cell repertoires in COVID-19. Study summary: Samples taken during acute and convalescent COVID-19 were collected in the United States, Italy and Spain.

The protocol was immunoSEQ multiplex PCR, while the TCRdb copy is restricted to in-frame clones and leaves out a portion. The table has 200,000 or so clones, around 89% seen once. Unmatched junction bases numbered 16, after V lost 6 bases and J lost 4 bases. Germline CDR1 and CDR2: LGHDT and YNNKEL (reference sequence). This CDR3 spans 18 amino acids. The Seattle site enrolled patients during active infection and followed them longitudinally. The chain carries TRBV3-1 (or the pseudogene TRBV3-2) and TRBJ1-2, with 11 positions matching TRBD1. This receptor was obtained from a man aged 25 to 45 with COVID-19, enrolled during active disease. Sample: peripheral blood. For the CDR3, the DNA is TGTGCCAGCAGACCAGCACCGGGACAGGGGGACCACTTCTATGGCTACACCTTC. Translation gives CASRPAPGQGDHFYGYTF.